These 18 T cell receptor beta chains were sequenced from one sample in a study of blood T cells in healthy people across ages. Through a sample-barcoded 5' primer and a J-beta primer mix, a second PCR was run for 7 to 11 cycles. TCRdb independently ran MiXCR on the 5' RACE reads; one entry per CDR3 protein. The sample has over 1.5 million distinct CDR3 sequences, about 50% seen once. What was sequenced was blood. These TCRs come from a woman between 40 and 55 years old in good health.

The V gene is TRBV10-3, the J gene TRBJ1-2; D remains unclear. Germline values: CDR1 ENHRY, CDR2 SYGVKD. The CDR3 covers 13 residues. Trimming took off 6 bases at V and 12 bases at J, with 20 bases between the two ends. CDR3 nucleotides: TGTGCCATCAGCCTAACCGACGGGGATCCAAACACCTTC. Protein sequence: CAISLTDGDPNTF.

The chain couples TRBV11-2 to TRBJ2-5; the D is unclear. V was clipped by 3 bases and J by 11 bases, with 16 bases between them. CDR3 length equals 13 residues. Germline V gene data show CDR1 as SGHAT and CDR2 as FQNNGV. CDR3 protein: CASSFPYSYEQYF. The CDR3 nucleotides are TGTGCCAGCAGCTTCCCCTACAGCTATGAGCAGTACTTC.

The chain links TRBV4-2 to TRBJ1-2, with D possibly being TRBD1 (5 bases). Deletions cut 0 bases from V and 0 bases from J, with 8 bases between. The CDR3 is 15 residues long. The germline V gene encodes CDR1 LGHNA and CDR2 YNFKEQ. The CDR3 loop reads CASSQDDSPNYGYTF. CDR3 DNA sequence: TGTGCCAGCAGCCAAGATGACAGCCCTAACTATGGCTACACCTTC.

The chain employs TRBV29-1 and TRBJ2-1; possible D gene TRBD1, 6 bases. Deletions cut 4 bases from V and 9 bases from J, with 22 bases between. The germline CDR1 and CDR2 sequences are SQVTM and ANQGSEA. The CDR3 is made up of 15 amino acids. The CDR3 DNA reads TGCAGCGTTGCATTAGGGGGACGGAGGAATGGTGAGCAGTTCTTC. This codes for CSVALGGRRNGEQFF.

The V and J genes are TRBV10-3 and TRBJ1-2; perhaps TRBD1 as D (5 bases). Germline loops: CDR1 ENHRY, CDR2 SYGVKD. V dropped 6 bases and J dropped 4 bases, with 12 bases sitting between them. The CDR3 has 13 residues. CDR3 in amino acids: CAIRDSGSYGYTF. CDR3 sequence (DNA): TGTGCCATCAGAGATTCAGGGTCCTATGGCTACACCTTC.

This chain connects TRBV27 to TRBJ2-1; the match to TRBD1 covers 10 bases. This CDR3 is built from 17 residues. Looked up from germline, CDR1 is MNHEY and CDR2 is SMNVEV (reference sequence). V lost 6 bases, J lost 7 bases, and 15 bases stayed unmatched. Written as DNA, the CDR3 is TGTGCCAGCAGCCCCCTTCGTAGGACAGGGGGTGGGAATGAGCAGTTCTTC. It encodes CASSPLRRTGGGNEQFF.

This chain uses TRBV12-3 or TRBV12-4 with TRBJ2-7; D not resolved. V was trimmed by 5 bases and J by 2 bases, leaving 16 bases between them. This CDR3 region has 15 residues. The DNA of the CDR3 is TGTGCCAGCAGTAATCCATCCACAGACCCCTACGAGCAGTACTTC. It encodes CASSNPSTDPYEQYF.

A few counts support this clonotype. This sequence joins TRBV11-3 and TRBJ2-3, with TRBD2 as a possible D gene (5 bases). Germline V gene sequence: CDR1 SGHNT, CDR2 YENEEA. V dropped 5 bases and J dropped 0 bases, with 21 bases sitting between them. The CDR3 contains 18 residues. Here the CDR3 reads CASSAGLPWEPSTDTQYF. CDR3 coding DNA: TGTGCCAGCAGCGCCGGCCTACCCTGGGAGCCGAGCACAGATACGCAGTATTTT.

The chain joins TRBV11-2 to TRBJ2-5, with 7 positions matching TRBD1. The CDR3 is made up of 16 amino acids. The ends lost 0 bases at V and 5 bases at J; junction bases unmatched: 9. Germline CDR1 and CDR2: SGHAT and FQNNGV. The CDR3, as DNA: TGTGCCAGCAGCTTAGATGGGGCAGGGGGTCGGGAGACCCAGTACTTC. It yields the protein CASSLDGAGGRETQYF.

This clonotype occurred a few times. The rearrangement links TRBV20-1 to TRBJ2-3; 9 bases match TRBD1. Germline lookup yields CDR1 DFQATT and CDR2 SNEGSKA (reference sequence). The CDR3 is 13 residues long. Trimming took 5 bases from V and 9 from J; bases not matched to a gene: 9. CDR3 DNA sequence: TGCAGTGCTCTCGAGGGACAGGGAGAAACGCAGTATTTT. Its protein is CSALEGQGETQYF.

This chain connects TRBV7-2 to TRBJ2-7; D might be TRBD2 (7 bases). The CDR3 has 13 residues. Germline V CDR1 and CDR2: SGHTA, FQGNSA. V gave up 2 bases and J gave up 8 bases, with 13 bases separating them. The CDR3 DNA sequence: TGTGCCAGCAGCTTAAATCCGGGGGGCAAGCAGTACTTC. Amino acid sequence: CASSLNPGGKQYF.

The J gene is TRBJ1-1, the V gene TRBV6-5, with 9 nucleotides matching TRBD1. J lost 4 bases, V lost 0 bases, and 12 bases had no gene match. Per germline, CDR1 MNHEY and CDR2 SVGAGI. The CDR3 is 18 amino acids. The DNA of the CDR3 is TGTGCCAGCAGTTACTCTGCAACCCTGACAGGGGGGCCCACTGAAGCTTTCTTT. The encoded protein is CASSYSATLTGGPTEAFF.

CDR3 in DNA: TGCGCCAGCAGCGCGCGCGGGGGGACTAATGAAAAACTGTTTTTT. Encoded protein: CASSARGGTNEKLFF. V and J are TRBV4-1 and TRBJ1-4, with TRBD1 as a possible D gene (5 bases). CDR1 is MGHRA, CDR2 YSYEKL, per germline. The ends were cut back, 5 bases at V and 2 bases at J, with 12 bases in the middle. CDR3 size: 15 residues.

This clonotype showed up just a few times. The chain links TRBV5-1 to TRBJ2-7, with D maybe TRBD1 (7 bases). TRBJ2-4 explains the end of the DNA better; the J call may be wrong. This CDR3 region has 17 residues. The V gene's germline CDR1 is SGHRS and CDR2 YFSETQ. This CDR3 reads CASSLGGTANAGNIQYF. CDR3 nucleotides: TGCGCCAGCAGCTTGGGCGGGACAGCTAACGCGGGGAACATTCAGTACTTC.

This clonotype was observed a handful of times. This sequence joins TRBV7-2 and TRBJ2-4; D is perhaps TRBD1 (6 bases). The CDR3 loop spans 17 amino acids. Germline-derived CDR1 and CDR2 are SGHTA and FQGNSA. Trimming took 4 bases from V and 0 from J, leaving 16 bases between them. This CDR3 is CASSSPTGHLAKNIQYF. The CDR3 coding sequence is TGTGCCAGCAGCTCGCCCACGGGACATTTAGCCAAAAACATTCAGTACTTC.

In this sample, this clonotype turned up a few times. This chain links TRBV20-1 with TRBJ1-2; TRBD1 matches 7 bases. The V gene's germline CDR1 is DFQATT and CDR2 SNEGSKA (reference sequence). The CDR3 loop spans 14 amino acids. Trimming took 4 bases from V and 5 from J; bases not matched to a gene: 10. CDR3 residues: CSAMQGQSAYGYTF. The CDR3, as DNA: TGCAGTGCTATGCAGGGACAGTCCGCGTATGGCTACACCTTC.

The rearrangement uses TRBV5-1 and TRBJ2-7, with D uncertain. The germline CDR1 and CDR2 sequences are SGHRS and YFSETQ. CDR3 length equals 14 residues. The V end was cut by 0 bases, the J end by 3 bases, with 10 bases between. The CDR3 DNA follows: TGCGCCAGCAGCTTGGTGTCGGCTGACTACGAGCAGTACTTC. Protein: CASSLVSADYEQYF.

V usage is TRBV28 and J usage is TRBJ2-1; no reliable D call. Germline CDR1 MDHEN, CDR2 SYDVKM. CDR3 length: 11 residues. The V gene lost 2 bases and the J gene lost 8 bases, with 4 bases spanning the gap. CDR3 DNA: TGTGCCAGCAGTTTAAGGTATGAGCAGTTCTTC. It encodes CASSLRYEQFF.